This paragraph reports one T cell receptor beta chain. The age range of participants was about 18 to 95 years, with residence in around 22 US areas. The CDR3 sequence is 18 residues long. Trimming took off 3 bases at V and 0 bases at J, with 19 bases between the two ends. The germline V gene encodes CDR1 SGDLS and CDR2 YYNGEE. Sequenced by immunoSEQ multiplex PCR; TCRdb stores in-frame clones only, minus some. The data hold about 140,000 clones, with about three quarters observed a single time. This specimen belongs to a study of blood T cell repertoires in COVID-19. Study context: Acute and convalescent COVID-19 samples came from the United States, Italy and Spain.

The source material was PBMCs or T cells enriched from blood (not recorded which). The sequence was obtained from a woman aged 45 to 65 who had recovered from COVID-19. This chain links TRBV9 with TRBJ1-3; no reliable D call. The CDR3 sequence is CASSDSGVTRSSGNTIYF. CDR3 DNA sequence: TGTGCCAGCAGCGATTCCGGGGTCACTCGGTCCTCTGGAAACACCATATATTTT. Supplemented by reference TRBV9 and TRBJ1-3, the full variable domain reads DSGVTQTPKHLITATGQRVTLRCSPRSGDLSVYWYQQSLDQGLQFLIQYYNGEERAKGNILERFSAQQFPDLHSELNLSSLELGDSALYFCASSDSGVTRSSGNTIYFGEGSWLTVV.